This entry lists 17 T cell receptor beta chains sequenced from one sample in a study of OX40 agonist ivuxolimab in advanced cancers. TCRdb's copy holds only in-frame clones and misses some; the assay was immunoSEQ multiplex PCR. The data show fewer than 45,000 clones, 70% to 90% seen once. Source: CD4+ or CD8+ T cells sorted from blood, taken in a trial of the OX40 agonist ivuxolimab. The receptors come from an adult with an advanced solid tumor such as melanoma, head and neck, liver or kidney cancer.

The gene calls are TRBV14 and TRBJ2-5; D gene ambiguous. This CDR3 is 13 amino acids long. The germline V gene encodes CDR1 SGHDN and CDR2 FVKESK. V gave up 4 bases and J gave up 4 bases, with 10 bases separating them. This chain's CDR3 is CASSPTIRETQYF. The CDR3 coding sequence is TGTGCCAGCAGCCCGACAATACGAGAGACCCAGTACTTC.

In DNA, the CDR3 is TGTGCCAGCTCACCCATGGGCCAGGGAGGGGGATACAATGAGCAGTTCTTC. This gives the protein CASSPMGQGGGYNEQFF. The V gene is TRBV18, the J gene TRBJ2-1; D possibly corresponds to TRBD2 (7 bases). In germline, CDR1 is KGHSH, CDR2 LQKENI. Trimming cost V 3 bases and J 4 bases, with 19 bases left between them. CDR3 length equals 17 residues.

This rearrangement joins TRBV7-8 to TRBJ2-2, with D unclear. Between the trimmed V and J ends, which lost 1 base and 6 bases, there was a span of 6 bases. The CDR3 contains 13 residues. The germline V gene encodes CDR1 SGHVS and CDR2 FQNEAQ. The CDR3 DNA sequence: TGTGCCAGCAGCTTAGTCCGAGCCGGGGAGCTGTTTTTT. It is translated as CASSLVRAGELFF. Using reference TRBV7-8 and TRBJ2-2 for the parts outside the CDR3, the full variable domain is GAGVSQSPRYKVAKRGQDVALRCDPISGHVSLFWYQQALGQGPEFLTYFQNEAQLDKSGLPSDRFFAERPEGSVSTLKIQRTQQEDSAVYLCASSLVRAGELFFGEGSRLTVL.

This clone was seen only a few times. The CDR3 region has the DNA TGCGCCAGCAGCTTGGGGCAGGTCGGCGAAAAACTGTTTTTT. Translation gives CASSLGQVGEKLFF. The chain is built from TRBV5-1 and TRBJ1-4; D is ambiguous. Per the germline V gene, CDR1 is SGHRS and CDR2 is YFSETQ. V lost 0 bases and J 8 bases, leaving 11 bases between the germline ends. The CDR3 runs 14 residues.

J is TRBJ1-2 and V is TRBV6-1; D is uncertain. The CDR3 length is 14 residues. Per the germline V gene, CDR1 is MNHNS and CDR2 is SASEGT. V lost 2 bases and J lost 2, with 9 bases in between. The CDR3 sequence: CASSEWGSNYGYTF. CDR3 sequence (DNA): TGTGCCAGCAGTGAATGGGGTTCGAACTATGGCTACACCTTC.

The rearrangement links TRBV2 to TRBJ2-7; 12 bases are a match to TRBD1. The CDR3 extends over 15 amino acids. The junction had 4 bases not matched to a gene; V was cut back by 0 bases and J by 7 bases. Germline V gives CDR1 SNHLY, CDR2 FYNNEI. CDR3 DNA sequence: TGTGCCAGCAGTGAAGCCGGGACAGGGGGCGGTGAGCAGTACTTC. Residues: CASSEAGTGGGEQYF.

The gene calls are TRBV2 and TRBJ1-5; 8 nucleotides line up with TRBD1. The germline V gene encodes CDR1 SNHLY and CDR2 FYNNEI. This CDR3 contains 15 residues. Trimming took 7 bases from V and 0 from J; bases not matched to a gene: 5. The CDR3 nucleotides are TGTGCCAGCACATCGGACAGGGCTAGCAATCAGCCCCAGCATTTT. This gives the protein CASTSDRASNQPQHF.

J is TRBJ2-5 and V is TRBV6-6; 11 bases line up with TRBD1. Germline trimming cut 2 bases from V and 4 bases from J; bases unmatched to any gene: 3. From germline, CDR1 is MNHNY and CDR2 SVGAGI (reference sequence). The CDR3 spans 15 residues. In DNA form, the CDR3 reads TGTGCCAGCAGTTACACGGGACAGGGGGGAGAGACCCAGTACTTC. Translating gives CASSYTGQGGETQYF.

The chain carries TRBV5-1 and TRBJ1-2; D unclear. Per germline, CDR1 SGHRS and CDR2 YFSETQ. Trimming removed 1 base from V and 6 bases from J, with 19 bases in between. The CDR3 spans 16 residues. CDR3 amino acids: CASSLQKGPQRDGYTF. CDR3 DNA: TGCGCCAGCAGCTTGCAGAAAGGGCCCCAAAGGGATGGCTACACCTTC.

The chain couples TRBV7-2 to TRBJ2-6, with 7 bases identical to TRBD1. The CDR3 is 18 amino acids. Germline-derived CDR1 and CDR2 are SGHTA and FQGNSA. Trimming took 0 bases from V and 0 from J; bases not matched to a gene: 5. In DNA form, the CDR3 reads TGTGCCAGCAGCTTAGCGTGGGACAGACTCTCTGGGGCCAACGTCCTGACTTTC. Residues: CASSLAWDRLSGANVLTF.

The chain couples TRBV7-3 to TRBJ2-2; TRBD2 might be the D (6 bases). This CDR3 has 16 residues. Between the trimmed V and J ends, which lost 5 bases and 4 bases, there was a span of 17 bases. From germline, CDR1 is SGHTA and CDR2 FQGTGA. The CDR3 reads CASSLGGFAATGELFF. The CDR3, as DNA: TGTGCCAGCAGCCTCGGGGGATTTGCGGCCACCGGGGAGCTGTTTTTT.

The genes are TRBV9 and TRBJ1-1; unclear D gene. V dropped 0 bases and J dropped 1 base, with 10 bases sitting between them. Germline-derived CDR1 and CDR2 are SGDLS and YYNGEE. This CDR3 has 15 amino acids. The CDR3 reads CASSVASAENTEAFF. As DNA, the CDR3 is TGTGCCAGCAGCGTAGCTTCTGCGGAGAACACTGAAGCTTTCTTT.

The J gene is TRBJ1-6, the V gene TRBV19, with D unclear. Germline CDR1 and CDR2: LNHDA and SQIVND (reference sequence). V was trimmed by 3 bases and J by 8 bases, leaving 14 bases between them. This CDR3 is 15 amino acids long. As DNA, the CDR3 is TGTGCCAGTAGTATTTTACCTGGAGGTGATTCACCCCTCCACTTT. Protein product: CASSILPGGDSPLHF.

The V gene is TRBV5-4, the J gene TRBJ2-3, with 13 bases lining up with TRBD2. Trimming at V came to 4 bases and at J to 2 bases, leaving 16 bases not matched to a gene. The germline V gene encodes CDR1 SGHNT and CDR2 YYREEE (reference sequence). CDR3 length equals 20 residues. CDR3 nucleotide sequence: TGTGCCAGCAGCGGCCCATTTCCGACTAGCGGGGGGCCGACCACAGATACGCAGTATTTT. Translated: CASSGPFPTSGGPTTDTQYF.

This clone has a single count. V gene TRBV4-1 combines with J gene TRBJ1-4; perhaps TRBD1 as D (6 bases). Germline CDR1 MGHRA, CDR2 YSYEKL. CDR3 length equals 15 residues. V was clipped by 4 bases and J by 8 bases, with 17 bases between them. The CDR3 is CASSPLRGRSEKLFF. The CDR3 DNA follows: TGCGCCAGCAGCCCGCTCAGGGGACGTTCGGAAAAACTGTTTTTT.

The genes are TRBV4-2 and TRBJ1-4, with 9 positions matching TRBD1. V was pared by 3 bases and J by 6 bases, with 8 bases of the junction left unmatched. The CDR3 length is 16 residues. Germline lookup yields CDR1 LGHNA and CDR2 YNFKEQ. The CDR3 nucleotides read TGTGCCAGCAGCCAGGTACAGGGGGCGGTTTATGAAAAACTGTTTTTT. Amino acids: CASSQVQGAVYEKLFF.

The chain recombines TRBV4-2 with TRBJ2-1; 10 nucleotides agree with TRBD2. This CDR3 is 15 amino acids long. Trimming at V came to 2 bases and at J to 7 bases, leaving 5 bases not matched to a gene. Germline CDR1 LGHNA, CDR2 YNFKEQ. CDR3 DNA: TGTGCCAGCAGCCAACGGAGCGGGGGGGGTAATGAGCAGTTCTTC. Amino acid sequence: CASSQRSGGGNEQFF.